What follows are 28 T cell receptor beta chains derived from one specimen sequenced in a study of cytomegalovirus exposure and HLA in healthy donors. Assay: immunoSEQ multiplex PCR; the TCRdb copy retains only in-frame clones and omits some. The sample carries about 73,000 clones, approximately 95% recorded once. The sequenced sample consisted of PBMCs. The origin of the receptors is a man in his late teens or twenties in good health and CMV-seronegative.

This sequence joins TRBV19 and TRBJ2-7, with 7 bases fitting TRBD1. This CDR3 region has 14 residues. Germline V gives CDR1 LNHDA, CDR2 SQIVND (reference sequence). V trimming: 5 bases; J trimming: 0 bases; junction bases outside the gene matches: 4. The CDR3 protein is CASSLGTVSYEQYF. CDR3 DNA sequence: TGTGCCAGTAGTCTGGGGACAGTCTCCTACGAGCAGTACTTC.

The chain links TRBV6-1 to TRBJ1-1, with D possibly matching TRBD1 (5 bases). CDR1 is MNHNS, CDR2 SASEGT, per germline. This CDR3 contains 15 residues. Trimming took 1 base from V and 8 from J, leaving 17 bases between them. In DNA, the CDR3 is TGTGCCAGCAGTGAAGTAGGCAGGGCCTCAGTCGAAGCTTTCTTT. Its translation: CASSEVGRASVEAFF.

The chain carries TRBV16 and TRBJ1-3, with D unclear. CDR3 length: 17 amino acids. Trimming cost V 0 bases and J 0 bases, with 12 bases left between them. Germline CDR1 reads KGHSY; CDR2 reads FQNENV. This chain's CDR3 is CASSQSLGGSSGNTIYF. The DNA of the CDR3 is TGTGCCAGCAGCCAATCGCTTGGCGGGAGCTCTGGAAACACCATATATTTT.

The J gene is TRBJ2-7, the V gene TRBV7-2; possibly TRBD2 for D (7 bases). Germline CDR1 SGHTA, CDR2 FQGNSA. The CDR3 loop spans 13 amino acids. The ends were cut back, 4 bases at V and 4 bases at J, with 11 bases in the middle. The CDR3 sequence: CASSSRGGYEQYF. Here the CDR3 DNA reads TGTGCCAGCAGCTCAAGGGGGGGTTACGAGCAGTACTTC.

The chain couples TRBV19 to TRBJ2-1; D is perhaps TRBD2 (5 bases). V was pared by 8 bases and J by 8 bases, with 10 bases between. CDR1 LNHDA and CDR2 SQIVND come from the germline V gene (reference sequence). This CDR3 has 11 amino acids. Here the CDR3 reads CASRLDYEQFF. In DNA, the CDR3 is TGTGCCAGTCGACTGGACTATGAGCAGTTCTTC.

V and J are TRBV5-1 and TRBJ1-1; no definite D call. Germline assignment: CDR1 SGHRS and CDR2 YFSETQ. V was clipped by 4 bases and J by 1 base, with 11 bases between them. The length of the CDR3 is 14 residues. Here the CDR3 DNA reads TGCGCCAGCAGCCCAGGACTGGAGAACACTGAAGCTTTCTTT. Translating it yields CASSPGLENTEAFF.

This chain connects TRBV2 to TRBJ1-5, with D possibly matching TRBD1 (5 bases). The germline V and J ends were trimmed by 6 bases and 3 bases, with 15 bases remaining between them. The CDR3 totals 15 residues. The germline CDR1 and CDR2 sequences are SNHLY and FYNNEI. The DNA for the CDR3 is TGTGCCAGCAGGAAACGGGGGGGAGACAATCAGCCCCAGCATTTT. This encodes CASRKRGGDNQPQHF.

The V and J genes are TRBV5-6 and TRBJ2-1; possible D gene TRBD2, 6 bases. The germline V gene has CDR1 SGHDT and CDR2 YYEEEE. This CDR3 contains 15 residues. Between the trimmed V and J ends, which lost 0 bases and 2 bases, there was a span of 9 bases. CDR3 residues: CASSLEREAYNEQFF. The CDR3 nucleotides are TGTGCCAGCAGCTTGGAGAGGGAGGCCTACAATGAGCAGTTCTTC.

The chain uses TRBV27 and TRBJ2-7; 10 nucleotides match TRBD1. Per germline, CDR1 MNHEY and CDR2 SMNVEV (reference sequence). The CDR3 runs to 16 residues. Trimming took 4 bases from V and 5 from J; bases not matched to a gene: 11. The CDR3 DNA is TGTGCCAGCAGTTCTACCCCCGGGACAGGGGTCCACGAGCAGTACTTC. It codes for CASSSTPGTGVHEQYF.

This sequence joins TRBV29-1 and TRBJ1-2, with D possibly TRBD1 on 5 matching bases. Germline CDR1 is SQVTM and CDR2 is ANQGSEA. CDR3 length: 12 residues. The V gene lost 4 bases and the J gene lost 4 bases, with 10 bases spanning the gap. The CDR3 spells CSVVLDSYGYTF. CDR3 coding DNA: TGCAGCGTTGTGCTTGACAGCTATGGCTACACCTTC.

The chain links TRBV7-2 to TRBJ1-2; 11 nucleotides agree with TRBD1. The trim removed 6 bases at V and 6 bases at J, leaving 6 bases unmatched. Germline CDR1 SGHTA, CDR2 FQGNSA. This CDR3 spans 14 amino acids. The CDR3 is CASREGQGADGYTF. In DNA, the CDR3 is TGTGCCAGCAGAGAAGGACAGGGGGCTGATGGCTACACCTTC.

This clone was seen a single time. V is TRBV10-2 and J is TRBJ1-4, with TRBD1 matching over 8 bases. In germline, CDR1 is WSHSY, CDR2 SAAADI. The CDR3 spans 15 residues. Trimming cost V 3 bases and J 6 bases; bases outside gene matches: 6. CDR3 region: CASSDVDREDEKLFF. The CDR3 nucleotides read TGCGCCAGCAGTGATGTGGACAGGGAGGATGAAAAACTGTTTTTT.

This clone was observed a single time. CDR3 DNA: TGTGCCTGGAACGAACAGGGGGCGCGAGGCTACACCTTC. This codes for CAWNEQGARGYTF. The rearrangement links TRBV30 to TRBJ1-2, with 9 bases identical to TRBD1. Trimming at V came to 4 bases and at J to 8 bases, leaving 8 bases not matched to a gene. The CDR3 is made up of 13 amino acids. Germline CDR1 GTSNPN, CDR2 SVGIG (reference sequence).

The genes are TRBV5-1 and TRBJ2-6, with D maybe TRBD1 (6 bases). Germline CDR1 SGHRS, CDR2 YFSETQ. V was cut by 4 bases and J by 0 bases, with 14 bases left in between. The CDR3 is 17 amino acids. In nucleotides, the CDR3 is TGCGCCAGCAGCCTGACAGGAATCAGCTCTGGGGCCAACGTCCTGACTTTC. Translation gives CASSLTGISSGANVLTF.

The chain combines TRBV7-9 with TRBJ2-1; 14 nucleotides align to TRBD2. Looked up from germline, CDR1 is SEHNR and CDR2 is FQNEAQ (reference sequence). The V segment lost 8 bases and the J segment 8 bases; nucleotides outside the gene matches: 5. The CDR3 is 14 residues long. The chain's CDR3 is CASSRLAGGDEQFF. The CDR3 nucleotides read TGTGCCAGCTCACGACTAGCGGGGGGGGATGAGCAGTTCTTC.

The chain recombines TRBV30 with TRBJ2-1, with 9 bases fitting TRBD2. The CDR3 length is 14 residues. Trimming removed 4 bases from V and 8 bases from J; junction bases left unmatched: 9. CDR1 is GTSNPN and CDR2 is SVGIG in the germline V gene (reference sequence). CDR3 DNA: TGTGCCTGGAATTGGGGCGGGGGGGGATATGAGCAGTTCTTC. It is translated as CAWNWGGGGYEQFF.

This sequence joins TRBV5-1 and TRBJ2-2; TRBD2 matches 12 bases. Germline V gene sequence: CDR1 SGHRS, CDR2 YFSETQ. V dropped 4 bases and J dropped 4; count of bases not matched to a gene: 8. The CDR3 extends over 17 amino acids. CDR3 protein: CASSELAGGISTGELFF. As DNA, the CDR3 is TGCGCCAGCAGCGAACTAGCGGGGGGAATAAGCACCGGGGAGCTGTTTTTT. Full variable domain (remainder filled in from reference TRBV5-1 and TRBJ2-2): KAGVTQTPRYLIKTRGQQVTLSCSPISGHRSVSWYQQTPGQGLQFLFEYFSETQRNKGNFPGRFSGRQFSNSRSEMNVSTLELGDSALYLCASSELAGGISTGELFFGEGSRLTVL.

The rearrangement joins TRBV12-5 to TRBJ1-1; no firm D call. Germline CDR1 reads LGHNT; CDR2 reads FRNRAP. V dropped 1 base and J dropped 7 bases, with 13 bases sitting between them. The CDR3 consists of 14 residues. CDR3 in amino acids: CASGLAVGFGEAFF. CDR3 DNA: TGTGCTAGTGGTTTGGCCGTCGGGTTTGGTGAAGCTTTCTTT.

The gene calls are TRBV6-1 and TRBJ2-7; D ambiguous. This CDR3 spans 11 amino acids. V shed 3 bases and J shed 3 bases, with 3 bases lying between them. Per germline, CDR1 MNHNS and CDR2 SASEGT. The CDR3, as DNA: TGTGCCAGCAGTGACGTCTACGAGCAGTACTTC. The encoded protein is CASSDVYEQYF.

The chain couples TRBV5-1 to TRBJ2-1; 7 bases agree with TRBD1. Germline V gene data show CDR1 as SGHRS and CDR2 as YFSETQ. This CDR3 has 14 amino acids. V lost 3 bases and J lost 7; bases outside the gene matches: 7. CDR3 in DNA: TGCGCCAGCAGCTCACGACAGGGCTGGAATGAGCAGTTCTTC. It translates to CASSSRQGWNEQFF.

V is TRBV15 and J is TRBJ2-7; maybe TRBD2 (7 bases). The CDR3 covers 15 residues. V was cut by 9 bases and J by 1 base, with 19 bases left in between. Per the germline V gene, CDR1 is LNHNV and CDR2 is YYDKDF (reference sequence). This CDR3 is CATSRGGGPSYEQYF. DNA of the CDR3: TGTGCCACTTCTCGAGGCGGGGGCCCTTCCTACGAGCAGTACTTC.

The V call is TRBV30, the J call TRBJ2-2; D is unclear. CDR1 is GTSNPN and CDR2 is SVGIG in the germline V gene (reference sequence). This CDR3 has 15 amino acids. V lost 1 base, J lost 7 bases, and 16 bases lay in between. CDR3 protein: CAWSARLPQSGELFF. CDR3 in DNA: TGTGCCTGGAGTGCCAGGCTCCCGCAAAGCGGGGAGCTGTTTTTT.

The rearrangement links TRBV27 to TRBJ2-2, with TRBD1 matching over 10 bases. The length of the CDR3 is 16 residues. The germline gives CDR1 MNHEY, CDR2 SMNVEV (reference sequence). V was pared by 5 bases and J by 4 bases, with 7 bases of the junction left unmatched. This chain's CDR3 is CASSDPGQGPTGELFF. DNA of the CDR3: TGTGCCAGCAGTGATCCGGGACAGGGGCCCACCGGGGAGCTGTTTTTT.

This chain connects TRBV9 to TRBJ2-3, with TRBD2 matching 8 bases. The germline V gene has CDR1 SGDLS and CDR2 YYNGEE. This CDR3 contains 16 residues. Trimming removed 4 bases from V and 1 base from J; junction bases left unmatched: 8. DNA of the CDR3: TGTGCCAGCAGCCCATCCGGGGGGGCCCGCACAGATACGCAGTATTTT. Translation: CASSPSGGARTDTQYF.

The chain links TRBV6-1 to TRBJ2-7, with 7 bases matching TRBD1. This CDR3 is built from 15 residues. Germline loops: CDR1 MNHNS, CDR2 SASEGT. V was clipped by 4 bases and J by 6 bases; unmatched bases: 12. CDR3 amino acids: CASSAYHRGDSEQYF. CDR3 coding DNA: TGTGCCAGCAGTGCGTATCACAGGGGAGATTCCGAGCAGTACTTC.

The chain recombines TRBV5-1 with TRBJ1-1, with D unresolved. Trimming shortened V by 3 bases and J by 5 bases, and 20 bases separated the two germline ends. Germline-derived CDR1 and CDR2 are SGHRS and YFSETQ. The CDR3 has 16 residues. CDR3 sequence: CASSSRVLGSGTEAFF. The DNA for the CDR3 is TGCGCCAGCAGCTCGCGGGTCCTGGGATCGGGGACTGAAGCTTTCTTT.

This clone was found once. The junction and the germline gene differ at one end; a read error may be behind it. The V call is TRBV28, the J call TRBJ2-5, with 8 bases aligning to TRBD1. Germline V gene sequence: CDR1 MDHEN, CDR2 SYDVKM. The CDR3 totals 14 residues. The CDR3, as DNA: TGTGCCAGCAGTTTACTCGGCAGGACAGGGACCCTGAACTTC. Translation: CASSLLGRTGTLNF. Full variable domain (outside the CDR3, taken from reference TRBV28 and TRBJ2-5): DVKVTQSSRYLVKRTGEKVFLECVQDMDHENMFWYRQDPGLGLRLIYFSYDVKMKEKGDIPEGYSVSREKKERFSLILESASTNQTSMYLCASSLLGRTGTLNFGPGTRLLVL.

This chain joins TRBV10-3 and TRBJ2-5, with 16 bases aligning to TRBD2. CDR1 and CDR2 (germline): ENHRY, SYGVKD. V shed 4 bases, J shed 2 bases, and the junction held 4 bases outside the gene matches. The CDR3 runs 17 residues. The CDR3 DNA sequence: TGTGCCATCAGTGCCGGGACTAGCGGGGGGGATCAAGAGACCCAGTACTTC. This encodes CAISAGTSGGDQETQYF.